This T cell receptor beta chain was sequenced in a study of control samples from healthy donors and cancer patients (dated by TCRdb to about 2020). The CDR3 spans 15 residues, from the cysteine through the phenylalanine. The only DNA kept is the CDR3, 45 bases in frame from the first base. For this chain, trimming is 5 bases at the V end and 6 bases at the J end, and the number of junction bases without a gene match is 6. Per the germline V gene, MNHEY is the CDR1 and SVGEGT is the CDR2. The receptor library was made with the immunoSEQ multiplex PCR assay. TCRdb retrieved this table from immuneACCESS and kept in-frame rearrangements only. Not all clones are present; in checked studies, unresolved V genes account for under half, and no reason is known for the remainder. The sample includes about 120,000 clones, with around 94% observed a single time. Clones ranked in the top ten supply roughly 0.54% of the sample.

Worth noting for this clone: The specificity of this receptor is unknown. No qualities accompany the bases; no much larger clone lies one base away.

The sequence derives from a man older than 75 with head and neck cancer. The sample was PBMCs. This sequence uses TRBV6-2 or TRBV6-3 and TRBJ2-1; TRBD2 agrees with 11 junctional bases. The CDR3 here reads CASSPLAGDPNEQFF. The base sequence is TGTGCCAGCAGTCCACTAGCGGGAGACCCCAATGAGCAGTTCTTC.